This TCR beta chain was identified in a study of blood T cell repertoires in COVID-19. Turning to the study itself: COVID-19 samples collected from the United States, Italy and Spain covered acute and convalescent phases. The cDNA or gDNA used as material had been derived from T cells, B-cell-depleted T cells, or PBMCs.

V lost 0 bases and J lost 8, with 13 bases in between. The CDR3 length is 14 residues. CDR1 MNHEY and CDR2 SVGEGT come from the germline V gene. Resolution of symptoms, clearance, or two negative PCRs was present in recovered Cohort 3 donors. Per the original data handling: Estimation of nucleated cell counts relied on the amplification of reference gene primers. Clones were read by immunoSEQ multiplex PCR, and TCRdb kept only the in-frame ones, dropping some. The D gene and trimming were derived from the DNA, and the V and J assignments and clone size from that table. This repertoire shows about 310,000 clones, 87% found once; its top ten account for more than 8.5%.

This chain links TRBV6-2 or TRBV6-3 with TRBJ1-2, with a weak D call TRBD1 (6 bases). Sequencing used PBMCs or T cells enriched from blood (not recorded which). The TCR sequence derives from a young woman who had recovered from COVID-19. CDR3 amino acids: CASSYSTRGVGYTF. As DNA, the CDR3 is TGTGCCAGCAGTTACTCGACCAGGGGAGTAGGCTACACCTTC.